This T cell receptor (beta chain) was observed in a study of T cells in Graves' hyperthyroidism and ophthalmopathy. A few counts support this clonotype. Regions amplified from RNA transcripts were the TCR beta CDR3 regions. Carried out on the TCR CDR3, a first-round RT-PCR used the HTBI primer set. TCRdb independently ran MiXCR on the multiplex PCR reads; one entry per CDR3 protein. The sample includes 660,000 or so distinct CDR3 sequences, about 45% seen only once; the top ten take 6.5% to 9%. Deletions cut 2 bases from V and 6 bases from J, with 11 bases between. Germline-derived CDR1 and CDR2 are PRHDT and FYEKMQ (reference sequence). CDR3 length: 13 residues.

Sequencing was performed on peripheral blood or thyroid tissue (not recorded which). The rearrangement uses TRBV13 and TRBJ2-7, with D hard to call. The sequence was obtained from an adult man with Graves' disease, either hyperthyroidism or ophthalmopathy (not recorded which). CDR3 protein: CASSLCVDCEQYF. The DNA for the CDR3 is TGTGCCAGCAGCTTATGCGTTGATTGCGAGCAGTACTTC.